The subject of this entry is one TCR beta chain. This specimen comes from a study of cytotoxic CD8 clonotypes in ibrutinib-treated CLL. Overall study context: Overall, roughly 25 responses were partial and 2 complete; following median roughly 62 months, roughly 15 patients stayed remitted and around twelve progressed.

A 1 in 200,000 to 1 in 1 million T cell depth was the sequencing target. TCRdb keeps only in-frame clones here, not all; method: immunoSEQ multiplex PCR. There are about 120,000 clones in the sample; approximately 58% occur only once, and 30% to 45% lies in the top ten. The sequence derives from a human donor with chronic lymphocytic leukemia. This specimen consisted of PBMCs, obtained after 24 months of ibrutinib treatment.

The CDR3, as DNA: TGCAGCGTTGGCCTCTCCCCGGCGTCTGAAGCTTTCTTT. Translated, it gives CSVGLSPASEAFF. The chain uses TRBV29-1 and TRBJ1-1; D gene uncertain. The germline V and J ends were trimmed by 4 bases and 6 bases, with 15 bases remaining between them. Looked up from germline, CDR1 is SQVTM and CDR2 is ANQGSEA. This CDR3 spans 13 amino acids.